This is a list of T cell receptor beta chains from one sample in a study of CD4+ T cells in melanoma. Assay used: immunoSEQ multiplex PCR; TCRdb lists only in-frame clones, some missing. The sample records about 110,000 clones, about 90% being singletons. The specimen was peripheral blood. The source of these receptors is a human donor with melanoma. Each CDR3 is given with its conserved first and last residue. The order of the fields is clone size, V gene, D gene, J gene, CDR3 protein, CDR3 DNA. The D gene is left open where the match is weak. Expanded clones are given a class, and other clones once, few, many or no size at all.

NA,TRBV19,TRBD1,TRBJ1-5,CASSIGQATNQPQHF,TGTGCCAGTAGTATCGGACAGGCGACGAATCAGCCCCAGCATTTT
NA,TRBV7-9,NA,TRBJ2-2,CASSLTGGTGELFF,TGTGCCAGCAGCTTAACCGGAGGGACCGGGGAGCTGTTTTTT
NA,TRBV7-2,NA,TRBJ2-7,CASSLAIYEQYF,TGTGCCAGCAGCCTTGCTATCTACGAGCAGTACTTC
NA,TRBV7-9,NA,TRBJ1-2,CASSLSGVHYGYTF,TGTGCCAGCAGCTTATCGGGGGTTCACTATGGCTACACCTTC
NA,TRBV19,NA,TRBJ2-1,CASSEGRFNEQFF,TGTGCCAGTAGCGAGGGTAGATTTAACGAGCAGTTCTTC
NA,TRBV4-3,TRBD2,TRBJ2-1,CASSQDRVAGPYNEQFF,TGCGCCAGCAGCCAAGATAGAGTAGCGGGCCCATACAATGAGCAGTTCTTC
NA,TRBV5-4,TRBD2,TRBJ2-3,CASSSDSGRGSTDTQYF,TGTGCCAGCAGCTCGGACAGCGGGAGAGGAAGCACAGATACGCAGTATTTT
once,TRBV28,NA,TRBJ1-5,CASRGYQYSNQPQHF,TGTGCCAGCAGGGGCTATCAGTATAGCAATCAGCCCCAGCATTTT
NA,TRBV7-8,TRBD2,TRBJ2-5,CASSLARGSGLAGEETQYF,TGTGCCAGCAGCTTAGCTAGGGGGTCCGGACTAGCGGGAGAAGAGACCCAGTACTTC
NA,TRBV4-3,TRBD1,TRBJ1-4,CASSQDHRGDEKLFF,TGCGCCAGCAGCCAAGATCACAGGGGTGATGAAAAACTGTTTTTT
NA,TRBV27,TRBD2,TRBJ2-7,CASSPEAGGAYEQYF,TGTGCCAGCAGTCCCGAAGCGGGAGGGGCCTACGAGCAGTACTTC
once,TRBV14,TRBD1,TRBJ1-2,CASSQDRQWGQGVEGYTF,TGTGCCAGCAGCCAAGATCGGCAGTGGGGACAGGGGGTTGAAGGCTACACCTTC